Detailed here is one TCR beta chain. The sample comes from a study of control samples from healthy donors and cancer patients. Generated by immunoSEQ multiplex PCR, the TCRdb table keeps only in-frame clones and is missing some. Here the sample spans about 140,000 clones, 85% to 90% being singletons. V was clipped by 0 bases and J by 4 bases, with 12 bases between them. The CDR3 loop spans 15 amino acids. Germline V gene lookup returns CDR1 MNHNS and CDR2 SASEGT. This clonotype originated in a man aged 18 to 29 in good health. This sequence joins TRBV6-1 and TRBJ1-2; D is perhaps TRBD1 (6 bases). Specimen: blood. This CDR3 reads CASSEAGGLGYGYTF. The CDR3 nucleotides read TGTGCCAGCAGTGAAGCGGGGGGGCTAGGCTATGGCTACACCTTC.